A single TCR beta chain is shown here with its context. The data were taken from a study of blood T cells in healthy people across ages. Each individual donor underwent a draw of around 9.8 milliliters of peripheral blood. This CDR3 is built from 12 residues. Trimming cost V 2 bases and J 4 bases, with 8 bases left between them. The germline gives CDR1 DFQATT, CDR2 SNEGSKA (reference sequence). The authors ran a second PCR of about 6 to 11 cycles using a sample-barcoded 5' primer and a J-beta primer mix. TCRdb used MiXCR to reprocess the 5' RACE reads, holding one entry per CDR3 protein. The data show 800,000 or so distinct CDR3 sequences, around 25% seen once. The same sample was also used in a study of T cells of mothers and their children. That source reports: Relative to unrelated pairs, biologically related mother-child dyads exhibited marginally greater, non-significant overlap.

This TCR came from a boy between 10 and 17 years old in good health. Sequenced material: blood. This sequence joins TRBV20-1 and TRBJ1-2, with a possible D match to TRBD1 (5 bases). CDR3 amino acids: CSARTTAYGYTF. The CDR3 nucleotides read TGCAGTGCTAGAACGACAGCCTATGGCTACACCTTC.